This TCR beta chain was documented in a study of beta chain features in type 1 diabetes. Looking at the study overall: Age and gender were similar between patients and healthy donors, as were cell yields. The examined sorted cells totaled about 98 million across samples.

V shed 1 base, J shed 10 bases, and the junction held 15 bases outside the gene matches. Per the germline V gene, CDR1 is SGHTA and CDR2 is FQGNSA. The CDR3 has 17 amino acids. For this clone: The target antigen is unknown.

Expressed TCRB transcripts were sequenced, since all the RNA that had been isolated was reverse transcribed. Only in-frame clones appear in the TCRdb table, and some are missing; sequencing was by immunoSEQ multiplex PCR. Of about 340,000 clones listed, less than 15% are singletons. Study-wide results and limits: Researchers report that Type 1 diabetes patients had moderately but significantly shorter TCRB CDR3s across all four CD4+ subsets. Patients and controls would share equally any PCR tilt toward shorter templates.

The material sequenced was naive CD4+ T cells from blood. The TCR comes from a woman aged 18 to 35 with type 1 diabetes. The chain employs TRBV7-2 and TRBJ2-1, with 8 bases fitting TRBD2. The chain's CDR3 is CASSLGLAGGWGLEQFF. As DNA, the CDR3 is TGTGCCAGCAGCTTAGGTCTTGCGGGAGGCTGGGGGTTAGAGCAGTTCTTC.